The rows below give T cell receptor beta chains drawn from one sample of a study of blood T cell repertoires in COVID-19. This table comes from immunoSEQ multiplex PCR, and its TCRdb copy is limited to in-frame clones, with some not included. The sample lists under 250,000 clones; over 75% were seen once. Material for sequencing was peripheral blood. These receptors all come from a man aged 45-65 years with COVID-19, enrolled during active disease. Both conserved end residues are part of each CDR3. A D gene is named only where the DNA matches it firmly. The size of a clone is reported for some rows only, either as once, few or many, or as a class for expanded clones.

TRBV10-2,TRBD2,TRBJ2-3,-,CAISLAGGSDTQYF,TGCGCCATCTCGCTAGCGGGGGGTTCAGATACGCAGTATTTT
TRBV20-1,TRBD1,TRBJ2-7,-,CSAIPGGQQYF,TGCAGTGCTATCCCAGGGGGTCAGCAGTACTTC
TRBV18,-,TRBJ2-7,-,CASSPPAGAEQYF,TGTGCCAGCTCACCACCGGCAGGGGCTGAGCAGTACTTC
TRBV6-2/TRBV6-3,-,TRBJ2-1,few,CASSYSRAGAYNEQFF,TGTGCCAGCAGTTACTCGAGGGCAGGAGCCTACAATGAGCAGTTCTTC
TRBV5-1,-,TRBJ2-5,-,CASRGGTAQGTQYF,TGCGCCAGCAGGGGGGGAACTGCTCAGGGGACCCAGTACTTC
TRBV6-2/TRBV6-3,TRBD1,TRBJ2-5,-,CASSYSDRGQETQYF,TGTGCCAGCAGTTACTCGGACAGGGGCCAAGAGACCCAGTACTTC
TRBV7-3,-,TRBJ2-1,-,CASSLSLYNEQFF,TGTGCCAGCAGCTTAAGTCTCTACAATGAGCAGTTCTTC
TRBV7-9,-,TRBJ1-1,-,CASSRPTRDTEAFF,TGTGCCAGCAGCCGCCCGACGAGGGACACTGAAGCTTTCTTT
TRBV28,TRBD1,TRBJ2-5,once,CASSLMGQGAETQYF,TGTGCCAGCAGCCTAATGGGACAGGGGGCAGAGACCCAGTACTTC
TRBV2,-,TRBJ1-5,-,CASSLDGQPQHF,TGTGCCAGCAGCCTAGATGGGCAGCCCCAGCATTTT
TRBV19,-,TRBJ1-4,-,CASSGQSNEKLFF,TGTGCCAGTAGCGGACAATCTAATGAAAAACTGTTTTTT
TRBV6-4,-,TRBJ1-3,-,CATAGQGSYSGNTIYF,TGTGCCACCGCTGGGCAGGGGTCCTACTCTGGAAACACCATATATTTT
TRBV3-1/TRBV3-2,-,TRBJ2-3,-,CASSPVGEAKNTQYF,TGTGCCAGCAGCCCCGTTGGGGAGGCGAAGAATACGCAGTATTTT
TRBV7-9,TRBD2,TRBJ2-3,once,CASSSYRGDGDTQYF,TGTGCCAGCAGCTCTTACCGGGGGGACGGAGATACGCAGTATTTT